Described below is a single TCR beta chain sequence and its context. CDR3 length: 15 residues. Trimming cost V 4 bases and J 8 bases; bases outside gene matches: 9. Germline V lookup: CDR1 SGHRS, CDR2 YFSETQ. TCRdb's copy holds only in-frame clones and misses some; the assay was immunoSEQ multiplex PCR. The table lists 200,000 or so clones, 93% of them singletons. The sample is drawn from a study of T cell responses to AZD1222 COVID-19 vaccine. This sequence originates from an adult who received the AZD1222 COVID-19 vaccine. V gene TRBV5-1 combines with J gene TRBJ1-4, with 9 bases that match TRBD1. Material: peripheral blood, obtained 28 days after the second AZD1222 dose. CDR3 sequence reads: CASSPQQGALEKLFF. The CDR3 nucleotides are TGCGCCAGCAGCCCCCAACAGGGGGCATTAGAAAAACTGTTTTTT.